The 21 T cell receptor beta chains below were found in one sample sequenced in a study of T cell responses to AZD1222 COVID-19 vaccine. TCRdb's copy holds only in-frame clones and misses some; the assay was immunoSEQ multiplex PCR. Among 110,000 to 150,000 clones listed, about 88% were seen once. This sample comprised peripheral blood, obtained 28 days after the second AZD1222 dose. The receptors derive from an adult who received the AZD1222 COVID-19 vaccine.

The CDR3 sequence is CARGGHGTYEQYF. The DNA of the CDR3 is TGTGCCCGAGGGGGTCATGGAACCTACGAGCAGTACTTC. The chain links TRBV5-6 to TRBJ2-7, with D possibly matching TRBD1 (6 bases). CDR1 is SGHDT, CDR2 YYEEEE, per germline. V was pared by 10 bases and J by 2 bases, with 16 bases between. The CDR3 consists of 13 residues.

The chain joins TRBV3-1 (or the pseudogene TRBV3-2) to TRBJ2-1; D is undetermined. This CDR3 has 14 residues. The V end was cut by 4 bases, the J end by 5 bases, with 12 bases between. CDR1 is LGHDT and CDR2 is YNNKEL in the germline V gene (reference sequence). The CDR3 DNA follows: TGTGCCAGCAGCCTCCTCCCGGATCACAATGAGCAGTTCTTC. Protein product: CASSLLPDHNEQFF.

V and J are TRBV2 and TRBJ2-6; possibly TRBD1 for D (6 bases). The germline V and J ends were trimmed by 8 bases and 1 base, with 9 bases remaining between them. Germline values: CDR1 SNHLY, CDR2 FYNNEI. The CDR3 sequence is 14 residues long. Here the CDR3 DNA reads TGTGCCAGCCGGACAGTTTCTGGGGCCAACGTCCTGACTTTC. It codes for CASRTVSGANVLTF.

The CDR3 region has the DNA TGTGCCAGCAGCCCGAGCGGGGGCACAGATACGCAGTATTTT. This codes for CASSPSGGTDTQYF. This chain connects TRBV7-9 to TRBJ2-3, with TRBD2 matching 7 bases. Trimming removed 5 bases from V and 1 base from J; junction bases left unmatched: 3. The CDR3 extends over 14 amino acids. Germline V gene sequence: CDR1 SEHNR, CDR2 FQNEAQ (reference sequence).

This clone was recorded a few times. The genes are TRBV5-6 and TRBJ2-2; perhaps TRBD1 as D (6 bases). The V end was cut by 4 bases, the J end by 4 bases, with 17 bases between. The CDR3 covers 16 residues. Germline CDR1 reads SGHDT; CDR2 reads YYEEEE. The CDR3 DNA follows: TGTGCCAGCAGCCCTCGGAGGACAGCCACCACCGGGGAGCTGTTTTTT. Translating gives CASSPRRTATTGELFF.

This clone was observed once. The rearrangement links TRBV7-2 to TRBJ2-5, with 9 bases identical to TRBD2. This CDR3 has 17 residues. Trimming removed 5 bases from V and 7 bases from J; junction bases left unmatched: 17. CDR1 and CDR2 (germline): SGHTA, FQGNSA. The CDR3 DNA is TGTGCCAGCAGCGCACACCAACCGGGACTAGCCTTTGGGACCCAGTACTTC. It translates to CASSAHQPGLAFGTQYF.

The count of this clone is one. This chain uses TRBV27 with TRBJ1-6; D might be TRBD1 (5 bases). V was shortened by 1 base and J by 9 bases, with 10 bases between the two germline ends. This CDR3 has 14 amino acids. CDR1 and CDR2 from the germline V gene are MNHEY and SMNVEV (reference sequence). The CDR3 DNA sequence: TGTGCCAGCAGTTTATTGGGGGGGAGTTCACCCCTCCACTTT. It translates to CASSLLGGSSPLHF.

The chain joins TRBV19 to TRBJ2-6, with D hard to call. V was clipped by 6 bases and J by 0 bases, with 9 bases between them. This CDR3 comprises 15 residues. Germline V gene sequence: CDR1 LNHDA, CDR2 SQIVND (reference sequence). CDR3: CASRVPSSGANVLTF. The DNA for the CDR3 is TGTGCCAGTAGGGTCCCAAGCTCTGGGGCCAACGTCCTGACTTTC.

This chain links TRBV10-3 with TRBJ2-3; D gene unclear. The CDR3 covers 14 residues. Germline values: CDR1 ENHRY, CDR2 SYGVKD. V dropped 3 bases and J dropped 0 bases, with 7 bases sitting between them. CDR3 DNA: TGTGCCATCAGTGACTGGCGGAGCACAGATACGCAGTATTTT. Translated, it gives CAISDWRSTDTQYF.

The chain is built from TRBV9 and TRBJ2-3, with 9 bases identical to TRBD2. V shed 8 bases, J shed 4 bases, and the junction held 8 bases outside the gene matches. The length of the CDR3 is 14 residues. Germline V gene data show CDR1 as SGDLS and CDR2 as YYNGEE. For the CDR3, the DNA is TGTGCCAGTACGCGGGGGGGCGTCGCAGATACGCAGTATTTT. It yields the protein CASTRGGVADTQYF.

The rearrangement links TRBV29-1 to TRBJ2-3, with 10 bases aligning to TRBD2. The CDR3 consists of 17 residues. Unmatched junction bases numbered 12, after V lost 5 bases and J lost 1 base. From germline, CDR1 is SQVTM and CDR2 ANQGSEA. CDR3 DNA: TGCAGCGTTAGCCCACCTGGACTAGCGGTTCGCACAGATACGCAGTATTTT. It codes for CSVSPPGLAVRTDTQYF.

V is TRBV28 and J is TRBJ1-4; D gene ambiguous. The V gene's germline CDR1 is MDHEN and CDR2 SYDVKM. The CDR3 length is 15 residues. The V end lost 3 bases, the J end lost 5 bases, and 13 bases lay between the germline ends. CDR3 bases: TGTGCCAGCAGTTTCTCGGGCACGGGAAATGAAAAACTGTTTTTT. Its protein product is CASSFSGTGNEKLFF.

V is TRBV4-1 and J is TRBJ1-1; the D gene is possibly TRBD1 (6 bases). CDR1 and CDR2 from the germline V gene are MGHRA and YSYEKL. V was trimmed by 2 bases and J by 0 bases, leaving 19 bases between them. CDR3 length: 18 residues. The CDR3 sequence: CASSQLGGALGLNTEAFF. The DNA of the CDR3 is TGCGCCAGCAGCCAATTGGGGGGGGCCCTGGGCCTGAACACTGAAGCTTTCTTT.

This chain connects TRBV10-3 to TRBJ2-7; D gene ambiguous. This CDR3 has 15 residues. V dropped 8 bases and J dropped 3 bases, with 20 bases sitting between them. CDR1 is ENHRY, CDR2 SYGVKD, per germline. Written as DNA, the CDR3 is TGTGCCATCGGAATCCAGAGGCGAACAAGCTACGAGCAGTACTTC. This translates into CAIGIQRRTSYEQYF.

This chain joins TRBV28 and TRBJ2-3; the D is unclear. CDR1 and CDR2 from the germline V gene are MDHEN and SYDVKM. Trimming removed 2 bases from V and 4 bases from J, with 4 bases in between. The CDR3 is made up of 12 amino acids. The CDR3 loop is CASSLMSDTQYF. CDR3 DNA sequence: TGTGCCAGCAGTTTAATGTCAGATACGCAGTATTTT.

This chain links TRBV30 with TRBJ2-2, with 9 nucleotides matching TRBD1. Trimming took 3 bases from V and 6 from J; bases not matched to a gene: 5. CDR1 is GTSNPN, CDR2 SVGIG, per germline (reference sequence). This CDR3 contains 14 residues. For the CDR3, the DNA is TGTGCCTGGAGCTGGACAGGGGATGCCGGGGAGCTGTTTTTT. Protein: CAWSWTGDAGELFF.

The rearrangement uses TRBV5-1 and TRBJ2-7; D ambiguous. Germline V CDR1 and CDR2: SGHRS, YFSETQ. This CDR3 is built from 14 residues. Between the trimmed V and J ends, which lost 0 bases and 6 bases, there was a span of 13 bases. In DNA, the CDR3 is TGCGCCAGCAGCTTGGGAGAAACCGGTTCCGAGCAGTACTTC. Translating gives CASSLGETGSEQYF.

The chain has TRBV5-1 and TRBJ2-7, with TRBD1 matching over 9 bases. Germline CDR1 is SGHRS and CDR2 is YFSETQ. The ends lost 4 bases at V and 3 bases at J; junction bases unmatched: 5. The CDR3 spans 14 residues. The CDR3 coding sequence is TGCGCCAGCAGCCGGGACAGGGAGGGCTACGAGCAGTACTTC. Amino acids: CASSRDREGYEQYF.

The V gene is TRBV19, the J gene TRBJ1-6, with a weak D call TRBD1 (6 bases). Germline lookup yields CDR1 LNHDA and CDR2 SQIVND (reference sequence). CDR3 length: 12 amino acids. Deletions cut 5 bases from V and 8 bases from J, with 7 bases between. This chain's CDR3 is CASSRGHSPLHF. CDR3 sequence (DNA): TGTGCCAGTAGTCGGGGGCATTCACCCCTCCACTTT.

The V and J genes are TRBV7-9 and TRBJ1-1; tentatively, D is TRBD1 (5 bases). V lost 4 bases to trimming and J lost 5 bases, with 14 bases between them. The V gene's germline CDR1 is SEHNR and CDR2 FQNEAQ (reference sequence). CDR3 size: 14 residues. The CDR3, as DNA: TGTGCCAGCAGCTACCATGGGGCCGAAACTGAAGCTTTCTTT. Translation gives CASSYHGAETEAFF.

This clone was seen once. The V call is TRBV5-1, the J call TRBJ1-5, with D perhaps TRBD1 (6 bases). This CDR3 has 13 amino acids. V lost 4 bases, J lost 6 bases, and 11 bases lay in between. Germline V lookup: CDR1 SGHRS, CDR2 YFSETQ. The CDR3 here is CASSEQGSQPQHF. The DNA of the CDR3 is TGCGCCAGCAGCGAACAGGGCTCTCAGCCCCAGCATTTT.